This TCR beta chain originates from a study of T cell repertoires in cytomegalovirus infection (dated by TCRdb to the late 2010s). Background for the entire study: Recently identified HLA-C-restricted CMV epitopes, whose presentation resists viral immunomodulation, were targeted by peptide stimulations together with well-studied HLA-B-restricted epitopes. The HLA type of each donor mattered for the analysis, because public TCR beta signatures pointed to carriage of CMV infection along with the matching HLA type. What the authors observed across the whole study: In both this cohort and an independent roughly 400-donor cohort, the cumulative frequency of public TCR beta family members distinguished carriers of CMV infection plus the relevant HLA type. The ex vivo response was dominated by HLA-C-restricted CMV-specific TCR beta clonotypes, which also provided the single most frequent clonotype in two of eight donors.

Trimmed from V: 2 bases; trimmed from J: 3 bases; junction bases lacking a gene match: 4. Sequences SGHVS (CDR1) and FQNEAQ (CDR2) are obtained from the germline V gene. The CDR3 holds 16 amino acids from the cysteine to the phenylalanine. Only the CDR3 portion is preserved as DNA: 48 bases, with reading frame beginning at the first base. The sample's treatment or condition label is to be understood as: in vitro stimulation with specific CMV peptide epitopes to enrich CMV-specific T cells. This clonotype was recorded many times. Its binding antigen is unknown. No base quality values were provided; no much bigger clone lies one nucleotide off. Reads for this sample came from an Illumina HiSeq 1500. TCRdb applied fastp at Q25 and MiXCR to the public reads, then kept only in-frame beta chains. When rows share a CDR3 protein, they turn into one entry using the most common DNA and genes. Within this sample are about 890,000 distinct CDR3 sequences, with roughly 30% of them counted one time only. The leading ten clones occupy 13% of the sample.

The TCR comes from a human donor in good health (CMV status not recorded). Some clones in this sample may be carry-over from other donors' samples. The sequence joins TRBV7-8 to TRBJ1-3, and TRBD1 aligns with 10 junction nucleotides. This sample comprised cultured CD8+ T cells from PBMCs, obtained from culture after CMV antigen stimulation. The CDR3 in this case is CASSLTDRGLGNTIYF. The DNA sequence is given as TGTGCCAGCAGCTTAACCGACAGGGGGCTTGGAAACACCATATATTTT.